The TCR beta chain described here comes from a study of T cell repertoires in cytomegalovirus infection. Study as a whole: Public signatures in TCR beta pointed to CMV infection and matching HLA type.

A single record per CDR3 protein comes from TCRdb applying MiXCR to the reads. Altogether more than 250,000 distinct CDR3 sequences are present, roughly 13% being singletons, with the ten largest covering 7.5% to 10%. Germline V gives CDR1 SGHRS, CDR2 YFSETQ. The CDR3 consists of 14 residues. Trimming shortened V by 2 bases and J by 2 bases, and 7 bases separated the two germline ends. This chain connects TRBV5-1 to TRBJ2-2, with D unclear. The source is a human donor in good health (CMV status not recorded). Some clones in this sample may be carry-over from other donors' samples. Material: PBMCs. The CDR3 sequence: CASSFWQNTGELFF. CDR3 DNA: TGCGCCAGCAGCTTTTGGCAAAACACCGGGGAGCTGTTTTTT.